Listed below are T cell receptor beta chains from one sample, sequenced in a study of shared clonotypes between healthy human individuals. Using immunoSEQ multiplex PCR, the repertoire was profiled, and TCRdb retains in-frame clones only, with some absent. The table has 1.6 million or so clones, roughly 96% seen once. Sequencing was performed on naive CD4+ T cells sorted from blood. The source is a man aged 25 to 40 in good health. The CDR3 runs from the conserved cysteine through the conserved F or W. The D gene is left open where the match is weak. Clone size is shown for a subset of rows, as once, few, many or a class of expanded clone.

TRBV19	TRBJ2-7	once	NA	CATSRLLSYEQYF	TGTGCCACCTCGAGGCTCCTCTCCTACGAGCAGTACTTC
TRBV28	TRBJ2-7	NA	NA	CASSLAFHEQYF	TGTGCCAGCAGTTTAGCGTTTCACGAGCAGTACTTC
TRBV10-3	TRBJ2-1	once	TRBD2	CAISESAGGRVEQFF	TGTGCCATCAGTGAGTCAGCGGGAGGGCGTGTTGAGCAGTTCTTC
TRBV14	TRBJ2-5	NA	TRBD2	CASSHGRTSGPQETQYF	TGTGCCAGCAGCCATGGCCGGACTAGCGGGCCGCAAGAGACCCAGTACTTC
TRBV11-2	TRBJ2-7	NA	TRBD2	CASSRTSGELYEQYF	TGTGCCAGCAGCCGGACTAGCGGGGAACTCTACGAGCAGTACTTC
TRBV7-9	TRBJ2-2	NA	TRBD1	CASSEGAASSSTGELFF	TGTGCCAGCAGCGAGGGGGCCGCGAGTTCGAGCACCGGGGAGCTGTTTTTT
TRBV6-6	TRBJ2-3	NA	NA	CASSYLSRDTQYF	TGTGCCAGCAGTTACCTCTCCCGGGATACGCAGTATTTT
TRBV6-5	TRBJ2-1	NA	TRBD1	CASSWGTGVTEQFF	TGTGCCAGCAGTTGGGGGACAGGGGTAACTGAGCAGTTCTTC
TRBV2	TRBJ2-5	NA	TRBD2	CASSGTGAGLQETQYF	TGTGCCAGCAGCGGTACGGGAGCGGGGCTCCAAGAGACCCAGTACTTC
TRBV11-2	TRBJ2-3	NA	NA	CASSLEGRGADTQYF	TGTGCCAGCAGCTTAGAGGGGAGGGGGGCAGATACGCAGTATTTT
TRBV5-4	TRBJ1-5	NA	TRBD1	CASSSGQGRQPQHF	TGTGCCAGCAGCTCGGGACAGGGGCGACAGCCCCAGCATTTT
TRBV18	TRBJ2-2	NA	NA	CASSPLPSNTGELFF	TGTGCCAGCTCACCACTACCATCGAACACCGGGGAGCTGTTTTTT